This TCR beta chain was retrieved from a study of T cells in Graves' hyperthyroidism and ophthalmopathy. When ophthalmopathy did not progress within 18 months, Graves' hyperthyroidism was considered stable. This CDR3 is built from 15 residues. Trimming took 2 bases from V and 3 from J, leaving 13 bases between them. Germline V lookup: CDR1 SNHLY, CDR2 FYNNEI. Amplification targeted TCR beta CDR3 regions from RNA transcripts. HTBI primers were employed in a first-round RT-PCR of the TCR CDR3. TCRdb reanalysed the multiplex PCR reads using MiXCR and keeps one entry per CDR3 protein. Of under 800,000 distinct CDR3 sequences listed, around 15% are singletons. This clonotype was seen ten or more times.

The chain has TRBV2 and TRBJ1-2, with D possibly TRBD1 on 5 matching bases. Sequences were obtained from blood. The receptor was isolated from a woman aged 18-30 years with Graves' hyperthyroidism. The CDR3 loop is CASSEKLRGDYGYTF. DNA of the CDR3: TGTGCCAGCAGTGAAAAATTAAGGGGTGACTATGGCTACACCTTC.